This T cell receptor (beta chain) was documented in a study of circulating and synovial CD4+ cells in juvenile arthritis (dated 2014 in TCRdb). At the level of the whole study: TCRbeta CDR3 repertoires of circulating HLA-DR+ CD4 T cells, bulk blood CD4 T cells and synovial CD4 T cells were compared within each patient. Repertoire sequencing was performed with the aim of confirming enrichment of synovial clonotypes in a circulating synovial-like CD4 T cell subset. General study outcomes and caveats: Traditional Vbeta family usage analysis did not detect the difference between circulating pathogenic-like lymphocytes and bulk blood T cells. Because overlap with synovium rose as sequencing depth increased, the measured fractions of shared clonotypes likely underestimated the overlap of the full repertoire. Because CPL samples and bulk blood CD4 samples differed in T cell genome counts by at least an order of magnitude, sample-size effects were addressed. Circulating pathogenic-like lymphocytes clustered with synovial T cells and shared a substantially higher fraction of CDR3 sequences with synovium than bulk blood. Compared with bulk blood CD4 repertoires, both the synovial and the circulating pathogenic-like lymphocyte repertoires were less diverse, and some CPL samples were as oligoclonal as synovium.

Libraries were constructed by the immunoSEQ multiplex PCR assay. An external provider carried out the TCRbeta CDR3 sequencing as a commercial service. The original methods were these. The analyses used productive nucleotide sequences together with amino acid sequences obtained by in silico translation. Diversity was measured with Renyi entropy across alpha values, using the median of 200 repeated subsamples to equalise sample size. Pairwise repertoire distance was calculated as one minus the Chao-modified Jaccard index, correcting for under-sampling, and used for clustering. Frequency-weighted overlap with synovial clonotypes was computed over 200 sample sizes, 200 draws without replacement each, and reported at the smaller sample's size. As stored in TCRdb, this immuneACCESS dataset retains in-frame rearrangements with V and J assigned. A fraction of the clones does not appear; measured against another copy, unresolved V genes explain less than half of the discrepancy, and the remainder lacks a known reason. V and J calls and clone size are as listed in that table; D and trimming were resolved from the DNA. In this sample the table shows 30,000 to 40,000 clones, about 95% of which occur a single time. 0.15% to 0.2% of the sample is in the top ten clones.

About this clone itself: This clone's antigen is unknown. No base-level quality is on record; no much larger clone is a single base apart.

V is cut back by 6 bases and J by 4 bases, with 10 bases in the junction unmatched. The CDR3 runs 16 amino acids, cysteine and phenylalanine included. The CDR3 DNA has 48 bases and is translated from base 1. Based on the germline V gene, the CDR1 and CDR2 sequences are SNHLY and FYNNEI. The sequenced samples were obtained from patients with active juvenile idiopathic arthritis. Sorting was carried out immediately after cells were thawed, and dead cells were excluded with Live/Dead Fixable Near-IR Stain. The receptor comes from a human donor with juvenile idiopathic arthritis. The sequencing sample was made of CD4+ T cells from blood. The rearrangement combines TRBV2 with TRBJ2-2; the central 8 bases match TRBD1. The CDR3 reads CASRPTGGSPTGELFF. The nucleotide sequence reads TGTGCCAGCAGACCCACAGGGGGTAGTCCCACCGGGGAGCTGTTTTTT.